The 2 T cell receptor beta chains reported below all come from one sample, sequenced in a study of blood T cell repertoires in COVID-19. Data came from immunoSEQ multiplex PCR; TCRdb stores just in-frame clones and leaves some out. This sample has more than 200,000 clones, with about four fifths found just once. Material for sequencing was peripheral blood. These receptor sequences come from a man aged 40-49 years with active or convalescent COVID-19.

The chain joins TRBV13 to TRBJ2-7; weak D call: TRBD1 (5 bases). Trimming cost V 5 bases and J 1 base, with 12 bases left between them. Per the germline V gene, CDR1 is PRHDT and CDR2 is FYEKMQ (reference sequence). The CDR3 runs to 14 residues. CDR3 bases: TGTGCCAGCAGCCCCCCCAGGGATTCCTACGAGCAGTACTTC. Translation gives CASSPPRDSYEQYF.

The V call is TRBV19, the J call TRBJ1-6; D is unclear. The V and J ends lost 4 bases and 5 bases respectively, with 12 bases between them. CDR3 size: 15 residues. Looked up from germline, CDR1 is LNHDA and CDR2 is SQIVND (reference sequence). The CDR3 DNA sequence: TGTGCCAGTAGTACTCGGGGTACCCATAATTCACCCCTCCACTTT. This codes for CASSTRGTHNSPLHF.